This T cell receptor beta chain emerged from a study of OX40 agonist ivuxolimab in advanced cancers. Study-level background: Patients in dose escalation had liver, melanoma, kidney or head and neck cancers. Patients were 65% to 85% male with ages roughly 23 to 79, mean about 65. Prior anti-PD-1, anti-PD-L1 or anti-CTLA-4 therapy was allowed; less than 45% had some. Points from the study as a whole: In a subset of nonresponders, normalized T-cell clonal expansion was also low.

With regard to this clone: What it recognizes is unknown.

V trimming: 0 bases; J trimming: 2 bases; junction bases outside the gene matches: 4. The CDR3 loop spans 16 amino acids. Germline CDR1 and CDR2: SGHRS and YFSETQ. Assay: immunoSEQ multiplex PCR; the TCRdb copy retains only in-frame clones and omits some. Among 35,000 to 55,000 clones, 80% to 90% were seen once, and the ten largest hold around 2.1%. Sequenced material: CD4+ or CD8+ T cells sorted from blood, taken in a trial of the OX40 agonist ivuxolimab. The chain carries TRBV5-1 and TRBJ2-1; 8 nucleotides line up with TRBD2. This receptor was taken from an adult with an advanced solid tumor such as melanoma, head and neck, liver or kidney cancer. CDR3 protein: CASSLGTSLTYNEQFF. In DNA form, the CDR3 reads TGCGCCAGCAGCTTGGGGACTAGCCTCACCTACAATGAGCAGTTCTTC.